Below are 15 T cell receptor beta chains sequenced from a single sample in a study of early T cells in non-severe SARS-CoV-2 infection. TCRdb independently ran MiXCR on the 5' RACE reads; one entry per CDR3 protein. Of tens of thousands of distinct CDR3 sequences in the sample, more than 4.5% were seen once. Sequencing was performed on whole blood. These receptor sequences come from an adult who was a healthcare worker with PCR-confirmed SARS-CoV-2 infection or an uninfected control (not recorded which).

The sample holds many counts of this clonotype. CDR3 DNA: TGCAGTGCTTCGGGACTAGCGAACTACGAGCAGTACTTC. Amino acid sequence: CSASGLANYEQYF. This chain connects TRBV20-1 to TRBJ2-7, with TRBD2 matching over 10 bases. This CDR3 has 13 residues. CDR1 and CDR2 (germline): DFQATT, SNEGSKA (reference sequence). V trimming: 5 bases; J trimming: 3 bases; junction bases outside the gene matches: 4.

J is TRBJ1-4 and V is TRBV12-3 or TRBV12-4; a weak D match, TRBD1 (5 bases). The V and J ends lost 3 bases and 1 base respectively, with 9 bases between them. This CDR3 is 15 amino acids long. The CDR3 DNA reads TGTGCCAGCAGTTTGCGACAGCTAACTAATGAAAAACTGTTTTTT. Amino acid sequence: CASSLRQLTNEKLFF.

In its sample, this clonotype was seen many times. The J gene is TRBJ2-1, the V gene TRBV20-1; 13 positions agree with TRBD2. The junction had 5 bases not matched to a gene; V was cut back by 4 bases and J by 8 bases. Germline CDR1 DFQATT, CDR2 SNEGSKA (reference sequence). The CDR3 length is 14 residues. The CDR3 sequence is CSAKTSGRHYEQFF. Written as DNA, the CDR3 is TGCAGTGCTAAGACTAGCGGGAGGCACTATGAGCAGTTCTTC.

This clonotype was counted at least ten times. The chain employs TRBV11-2 and TRBJ2-1; TRBD1 aligns across 8 bases. The CDR3 runs 13 residues. Germline V gene lookup returns CDR1 SGHAT and CDR2 FQNNGV. V shed 6 bases and J 6 bases; nucleotides not matched to a gene: 4. The CDR3 DNA follows: TGTGCCAGCAGGGACGGGACAGGCAATGAGCAGTTCTTC. Amino acid sequence: CASRDGTGNEQFF.

This clonotype was seen a handful of times. The chain combines TRBV6-6 with TRBJ2-5; 10 nucleotides align to TRBD2. Trimming at V came to 4 bases and at J to 3 bases, leaving 5 bases not matched to a gene. This CDR3 region has 15 residues. Germline V lookup: CDR1 MNHNY, CDR2 SVGAGI (reference sequence). The CDR3 DNA sequence: TGTGCCAGCAGTTTCCCCAGCGGGAGGGAAGAGACCCAGTACTTC. As protein: CASSFPSGREETQYF.

This clonotype occurred once. This chain connects TRBV5-1 to TRBJ1-1; a possible D gene is TRBD1 (5 bases). V shed 4 bases and J shed 6 bases, with 13 bases lying between them. The CDR3 loop spans 13 amino acids. Germline CDR1 reads SGHRS; CDR2 reads YFSETQ. CDR3 amino acids: CASSLPLGAEAFF. The CDR3 DNA reads as TGCGCCAGCAGCCTACCACTGGGGGCTGAAGCTTTCTTT. Full variable domain (rest looked up from reference TRBV5-1 and TRBJ1-1): KAGVTQTPRYLIKTRGQQVTLSCSPISGHRSVSWYQQTPGQGLQFLFEYFSETQRNKGNFPGRFSGRQFSNSRSEMNVSTLELGDSALYLCASSLPLGAEAFFGQGTRLTVV.

The sample holds many counts of this clonotype. V and J are TRBV21-1 and TRBJ2-7; the table assigns TRBD2, which was not confirmed against the DNA. TRBV21-1 is tagged as a pseudogene. The CDR3 covers 18 residues. CDR3 DNA sequence: TGTGCCAGCAGCAAAGTTGGGTTTTTTTTGGCGGGAGTCTACGAGCAGTACGTC. Translating gives CASSKVGFFLAGVYEQYV.

This clonotype has a count of ten or more. V gene TRBV18 combines with J gene TRBJ1-5; tentative D call: TRBD1 (6 bases). Between the trimmed V and J ends, which lost 3 bases and 7 bases, there was a span of 16 bases. Germline CDR1 reads KGHSH; CDR2 reads LQKENI. There are 15 residues in the CDR3. The CDR3 here is CASSPAPGQGQPQHF. In DNA, the CDR3 is TGTGCCAGCTCACCTGCTCCGGGACAAGGGCAGCCCCAGCATTTT.

V usage is TRBV28 and J usage is TRBJ2-5, with a tentative D call TRBD1 (5 bases). The germline CDR1 and CDR2 sequences are MDHEN and SYDVKM. Trimming took off 5 bases at V and 0 bases at J, with 16 bases between the two ends. The CDR3 runs 16 residues. CDR3 nucleotides: TGTGCCAGCAGTCCCTTTGGGGCCCCAAACCAAGAGACCCAGTACTTC. This codes for CASSPFGAPNQETQYF.

At least ten counts were recorded for this clonotype. The genes are TRBV20-1 and TRBJ1-5, with 7 nucleotides matching TRBD1. The V gene's germline CDR1 is DFQATT and CDR2 SNEGSKA (reference sequence). The V and J ends lost 4 bases and 0 bases, in that order; junction bases with no gene match: 12. There are 17 residues in the CDR3. CDR3 sequence (DNA): TGCAGTGCTACCACGAGGGGACAGACTTATAGCAATCAGCCCCAGCATTTT. Protein product: CSATTRGQTYSNQPQHF.

This clonotype occurred a few times. The V gene is TRBV29-1, the J gene TRBJ2-5, with 14 bases lining up with TRBD2. The germline CDR1 and CDR2 sequences are SQVTM and ANQGSEA. J lost 5 bases, V lost 6 bases, and 8 bases had no gene match. The CDR3 spans 15 residues. The DNA of the CDR3 is TGCAGCGTGAAGGGGACTAGCGGGAGTAGGGAGACCCAGTACTTC. Protein product: CSVKGTSGSRETQYF.

This clonotype was observed at least ten times. The CDR3 loop is CASMAIAGNEQFF. DNA of the CDR3: TGTGCCAGCATGGCAATAGCGGGCAATGAGCAGTTCTTC. The chain uses TRBV6-1 and TRBJ2-1; TRBD2 aligns across 7 bases. Germline V gene sequence: CDR1 MNHNS, CDR2 SASEGT. This CDR3 spans 13 amino acids. Trimming cost V 7 bases and J 6 bases; bases outside gene matches: 6.

This clonotype was recorded at least ten times. V is TRBV15 and J is TRBJ2-3, with TRBD1 matching over 9 bases. Germline CDR1 and CDR2: LNHNV and YYDKDF (reference sequence). This CDR3 region has 16 residues. V trimming: 1 base; J trimming: 4 bases; junction bases outside the gene matches: 6. The CDR3 here is CATSRAGTGGADTQYF. The CDR3, as DNA: TGTGCCACCAGCAGAGCCGGCACAGGGGGCGCAGATACGCAGTATTTT.

The sample holds many counts of this clonotype. CDR3 DNA sequence: TGTGCCAGCTCACCACCGACGGGGGCGAACACTGAAGCTTTCTTT. Encoded protein: CASSPPTGANTEAFF. The rearrangement joins TRBV18 to TRBJ1-1; maybe TRBD1 (6 bases). Trimming removed 0 bases at V and 1 base at J, with 9 bases between. CDR1 and CDR2 (germline): KGHSH, LQKENI. There are 15 residues in the CDR3.

This clonotype was observed many times. The chain is built from TRBV6-2 or TRBV6-3 and TRBJ2-7, with D tentatively TRBD1 or TRBD2 (5 bases each). The V end lost 6 bases, the J end lost 6 bases, and 18 bases lay between the germline ends. Germline V gives CDR1 MNHEY, CDR2 SVGEGT. The CDR3 spans 14 residues. The CDR3 coding sequence is TGTGCCAGCAGATCCAGCCGTGGGACGAGCGAGCAGTACGTC. It yields the protein CASRSSRGTSEQYV.